This TCR beta chain was identified during a study of tumor and adjacent non-tumor tissue in lung cancer. Study details: Stage I to III disease affected about ten men and 5 women aged roughly 31 to 85.

RNA was extracted from bulk tissue without any cell sorting. A modified ARM-PCR protocol with three rounds of nested PCR amplified TCRbeta. TCRdb redid the calling of the multiplex PCR reads with MiXCR, one entry per CDR3 protein. The sample has around 200,000 distinct CDR3 sequences, 71% seen once; the top ten hold 20% to 25%. This clonotype has at least ten counts. Its target is unknown. Study results and caveats: Tumor tissue had significantly higher TCR diversity than normal lung. Patients with more diverse tumor TCRs had worse survival.

CDR1 is DFQATT, CDR2 SNEGSKA, per germline (reference sequence). Trimming pared 6 bases from V and 4 bases from J, leaving 22 bases between. CDR3 length equals 16 residues. V gene TRBV20-1 combines with J gene TRBJ1-5, with D perhaps TRBD1 (6 bases). This receptor was obtained from a man aged 60 to 69 with non-small cell lung cancer. Sequencing was carried out using lung tumor tissue. The CDR3 protein is CSAMTLSGTPNQPQHF. The CDR3 DNA is TGCAGTGCCATGACTCTCTCCGGGACACCAAATCAGCCCCAGCATTTT.